This T cell receptor (beta chain) stems from a study of CD8+ T cells in alopecia areata. Overall study context: Each of the treated patients was given oral tofacitinib, 5 to 10 mg twice daily, for moderate-to-severe alopecia areata.

This clone came up a few times. Treatment noted: oral pan-JAK inhibitor, 5-10 mg twice daily. The CDR3 sequence is 12 residues long. Germline V gene sequence: CDR1 GTSNPN, CDR2 SVGIG (reference sequence). V lost 5 bases and J 0 bases, leaving 7 bases between the germline ends. RNA extraction was followed by reverse transcription into cDNA, which acted as the sequencing template. The protocol was immunoSEQ multiplex PCR, while the TCRdb copy is restricted to in-frame clones and leaves out a portion. The repertoire consists of roughly 70,000 clones, with over 25% occurring once and the leading ten covering 15%.

The receptor's source is a human donor with alopecia areata. The chain links TRBV30 to TRBJ1-1; D remains ambiguous. The sequencing used CD8+ T cells sorted from blood, collected at week 4, from a patient treated with tofacitinib. CDR3 protein: CAWGVLNTEAFF. CDR3 sequence (DNA): TGTGCCTGGGGGGTCCTGAACACTGAAGCTTTCTTT.